Listed below are T cell receptor beta chains from one sample, sequenced in a study of OX40 agonist ivuxolimab in advanced cancers. Method: immunoSEQ multiplex PCR; TCRdb's copy keeps in-frame clones and lacks some. The sample records approximately 60,000 clones, roughly 90% being singletons. Source: CD4+ or CD8+ T cells sorted from blood, taken in a trial of the OX40 agonist ivuxolimab. The receptor source for this set is an adult with an advanced solid tumor such as melanoma, head and neck, liver or kidney cancer. The CDR3 runs from the conserved cysteine through the conserved F or W. The D gene is left open where the match is weak. Rows give clone size only sometimes, using once, few, many, or a class for an expanded clone.

cdr3_aa: CASQRTRGQASYEQYF
cdr3_nt: TGTGCCAGCCAGAGAACTCGTGGACAGGCCTCCTACGAGCAGTACTTC
d_call: TRBD1
v_call: TRBV14
clone_size: .
j_call: TRBJ2-7

cdr3_aa: CASSYSTQGYNQPQHF
cdr3_nt: TGTGCCAGCAGTTACTCGACCCAGGGCTACAATCAGCCCCAGCATTTT
d_call: .
v_call: TRBV6-6
clone_size: once
j_call: TRBJ1-5

cdr3_aa: CASSYPGQGYGYTF
cdr3_nt: TGTGCCAGCAGCTACCCGGGACAGGGCTATGGCTACACCTTC
d_call: TRBD1
v_call: TRBV7-9
clone_size: .
j_call: TRBJ1-2

cdr3_aa: CASSSRGATNEKLFF
cdr3_nt: TGTGCCAGCAGCTCCAGGGGCGCAACTAATGAAAAACTGTTTTTT
d_call: .
v_call: TRBV9
clone_size: .
j_call: TRBJ1-4

cdr3_aa: CASIRLGLAGGNPQETQYF
cdr3_nt: TGCGCCAGCATTAGATTAGGACTAGCGGGAGGAAACCCCCAAGAGACCCAGTACTTC
d_call: TRBD2
v_call: TRBV10-1
clone_size: .
j_call: TRBJ2-5

cdr3_aa: CASSPGTDSNQPQHF
cdr3_nt: TGTGCCAGCTCACCTGGGACGGATAGCAATCAGCCCCAGCATTTT
d_call: .
v_call: TRBV18
clone_size: .
j_call: TRBJ1-5

cdr3_aa: CASSSPGGGPGNTIYF
cdr3_nt: TGTGCCAGCAGTTCCCCCGGGGGGGGGCCAGGAAACACCATATATTTT
d_call: .
v_call: TRBV28
clone_size: .
j_call: TRBJ1-3

cdr3_aa: CASSRPGTVDTQYF
cdr3_nt: TGTGCCAGCAGCAGGCCCGGGACGGTCGATACGCAGTATTTT
d_call: .
v_call: TRBV5-5
clone_size: once
j_call: TRBJ2-3

cdr3_aa: CASSLAGRGSDEQFF
cdr3_nt: TGTGCCAGCAGCTTGGCCGGCCGGGGGTCCGATGAGCAGTTCTTC
d_call: .
v_call: TRBV5-8
clone_size: .
j_call: TRBJ2-1

cdr3_aa: CASSDPGQGNNEQFF
cdr3_nt: TGTGCCAGCAGTGACCCGGGACAGGGTAACAATGAGCAGTTCTTC
d_call: TRBD1
v_call: TRBV6-4
clone_size: .
j_call: TRBJ2-1

cdr3_aa: CASSEERGTEQYF
cdr3_nt: TGTGCCAGCAGTGAAGAACGGGGAACCGAGCAGTACTTC
d_call: .
v_call: TRBV6-1
clone_size: .
j_call: TRBJ2-7

cdr3_aa: CASSFHQQGFTEAFF
cdr3_nt: TGTGCCAGCAGCTTTCATCAACAGGGTTTCACTGAAGCTTTCTTT
d_call: .
v_call: TRBV11-3
clone_size: .
j_call: TRBJ1-1

cdr3_aa: CASSLGAQGLNTEAFF
cdr3_nt: TGTGCCAGCAGTTTAGGGGCCCAGGGCTTGAACACTGAAGCTTTCTTT
d_call: .
v_call: TRBV27
clone_size: .
j_call: TRBJ1-1

cdr3_aa: CASSPRGGFYGYTF
cdr3_nt: TGTGCCAGCAGCCCCAGGGGGGGCTTTTATGGCTACACCTTC
d_call: TRBD1
v_call: TRBV7-9
clone_size: .
j_call: TRBJ1-2

cdr3_aa: CASSRGLAGNEQFF
cdr3_nt: TGCGCCAGCAGCCGCGGACTAGCGGGGAATGAGCAGTTCTTC
d_call: TRBD2
v_call: TRBV5-1
clone_size: .
j_call: TRBJ2-1

cdr3_aa: CASGQGNSPLHF
cdr3_nt: TGTGCCTCGGGACAGGGGAATTCACCCCTCCACTTT
d_call: TRBD1
v_call: TRBV30
clone_size: few
j_call: TRBJ1-6

cdr3_aa: CASSVGGQVTGELFF
cdr3_nt: TGTGCCAGCAGCGTAGGGGGACAGGTAACCGGGGAGCTGTTTTTT
d_call: TRBD1
v_call: TRBV9
clone_size: .
j_call: TRBJ2-2

cdr3_aa: CASSLGTSSHEQYF
cdr3_nt: TGTGCCAGCAGCTTAGGGACTAGCTCCCACGAGCAGTACTTC
d_call: TRBD2
v_call: TRBV7-9
clone_size: .
j_call: TRBJ2-7

cdr3_aa: CATSRLTERQETQYF
cdr3_nt: TGTGCCACCAGCAGATTAACAGAGCGCCAAGAGACCCAGTACTTC
d_call: .
v_call: TRBV15
clone_size: .
j_call: TRBJ2-5

cdr3_aa: CASSLAGNGGYTF
cdr3_nt: TGCGCCAGCAGCTTGGCCGGAAACGGTGGCTACACCTTC
d_call: .
v_call: TRBV5-1
clone_size: .
j_call: TRBJ1-2

cdr3_aa: CASSLVPAGGGEQYF
cdr3_nt: TGTGCCAGCAGCTTAGTCCCAGCGGGAGGCGGCGAGCAGTACTTC
d_call: TRBD2
v_call: TRBV11-2
clone_size: .
j_call: TRBJ2-7

cdr3_aa: CASTYGGEQYF
cdr3_nt: TGTGCCAGCACCTACGGGGGCGAGCAGTACTTC
d_call: .
v_call: TRBV2
clone_size: .
j_call: TRBJ2-7

cdr3_aa: CASTDRVSFGYTF
cdr3_nt: TGTGCCAGCACCGACAGGGTTTCATTCGGCTACACCTTC
d_call: TRBD1
v_call: TRBV7-3
clone_size: few
j_call: TRBJ1-2

cdr3_aa: CAIGTRTGVTYEQYF
cdr3_nt: TGTGCCATCGGGACACGGACAGGGGTCACCTACGAGCAGTACTTC
d_call: TRBD1
v_call: TRBV10-3
clone_size: .
j_call: TRBJ2-7

cdr3_aa: CASSLMRGEQYF
cdr3_nt: TGTGCCAGCAGTTTAATGAGGGGCGAGCAGTACTTC
d_call: .
v_call: TRBV28
clone_size: .
j_call: TRBJ2-7

cdr3_aa: CASLPIPTSGIFYEQYF
cdr3_nt: TGTGCCAGCCTCCCCATTCCGACTAGCGGGATCTTCTACGAGCAGTACTTC
d_call: TRBD2
v_call: TRBV2
clone_size: once
j_call: TRBJ2-7

cdr3_aa: CASSSQGTDTQYF
cdr3_nt: TGCGCCAGCAGTTCACAGGGCACAGATACGCAGTATTTT
d_call: .
v_call: TRBV5-1
clone_size: .
j_call: TRBJ2-3

cdr3_aa: CASRGQGATGELFF
cdr3_nt: TGTGCCAGCAGAGGACAGGGGGCAACCGGGGAGCTGTTTTTT
d_call: TRBD1
v_call: TRBV2
clone_size: .
j_call: TRBJ2-2

cdr3_aa: CASSLEVGGTQYF
cdr3_nt: TGCGCCAGCAGCTTGGAAGTCGGCGGGACCCAGTACTTC
d_call: .
v_call: TRBV5-1
clone_size: .
j_call: TRBJ2-5

cdr3_aa: CASSPGHSYEQYF
cdr3_nt: TGTGCCAGCAGCCCCGGTCATTCCTACGAGCAGTACTTC
d_call: .
v_call: TRBV9
clone_size: .
j_call: TRBJ2-7

cdr3_aa: CASRGPSSYEQYF
cdr3_nt: TGTGCCAGCAGGGGCCCGAGCTCCTACGAGCAGTACTTC
d_call: .
v_call: TRBV28
clone_size: .
j_call: TRBJ2-7

cdr3_aa: CASSLRPGASTNEKLFF
cdr3_nt: TGTGCCAGCAGCTTGAGGCCAGGGGCCTCAACTAATGAAAAACTGTTTTTT
d_call: .
v_call: TRBV12-1
clone_size: .
j_call: TRBJ1-4

cdr3_aa: CASDRGHQDTQYF
cdr3_nt: TGCGCCAGCGACAGGGGGCATCAAGATACGCAGTATTTT
d_call: TRBD1
v_call: TRBV5-1
clone_size: .
j_call: TRBJ2-3

cdr3_aa: CASRDSPGEQYF
cdr3_nt: TGTGCCAGCAGGGACTCTCCGGGCGAGCAGTACTTC
d_call: .
v_call: TRBV6-5
clone_size: once
j_call: TRBJ2-7

cdr3_aa: CASSPDREWEQYF
cdr3_nt: TGCGCCAGCAGTCCTGACAGGGAATGGGAGCAGTACTTC
d_call: TRBD1
v_call: TRBV4-1
clone_size: .
j_call: TRBJ2-7

cdr3_aa: CASSTTSGPGTDTQYF
cdr3_nt: TGTGCCAGCAGTACTACTAGCGGACCCGGCACAGATACGCAGTATTTT
d_call: TRBD2
v_call: TRBV28
clone_size: once
j_call: TRBJ2-3

cdr3_aa: CAWSQGGVREQYF
cdr3_nt: TGTGCCTGGAGTCAAGGAGGGGTCCGCGAGCAGTACTTC
d_call: .
v_call: TRBV30
clone_size: .
j_call: TRBJ2-7

cdr3_aa: CASSPLESGNQPQHF
cdr3_nt: TGTGCCAGCTCACCCTTGGAATCGGGAAATCAGCCCCAGCATTTT
d_call: .
v_call: TRBV18
clone_size: .
j_call: TRBJ1-5

cdr3_aa: CASSWGQVNEKLFF
cdr3_nt: TGTGCCAGCAGTTGGGGACAAGTTAATGAAAAACTGTTTTTT
d_call: .
v_call: TRBV2
clone_size: .
j_call: TRBJ1-4

cdr3_aa: CASNLPGKNIQYF
cdr3_nt: TGTGCCAGCAATCTCCCGGGGAAAAACATTCAGTACTTC
d_call: .
v_call: TRBV28
clone_size: .
j_call: TRBJ2-4

cdr3_aa: CASSSTSGSPYEQYF
cdr3_nt: TGCGCCAGCAGCTCGACTAGCGGGAGTCCCTACGAGCAGTACTTC
d_call: TRBD2
v_call: TRBV5-1
clone_size: .
j_call: TRBJ2-7

cdr3_aa: CASRKQGTMWEQYF
cdr3_nt: TGTGCCAGCAGGAAACAGGGAACTATGTGGGAGCAGTACTTC
d_call: .
v_call: TRBV2
clone_size: .
j_call: TRBJ2-7

cdr3_aa: CASSIGVRGRPQHF
cdr3_nt: TGTGCCAGTAGTATAGGGGTGAGGGGGCGACCCCAGCATTTT
d_call: TRBD1
v_call: TRBV19
clone_size: once
j_call: TRBJ1-5

cdr3_aa: CASSPGTDQETQYF
cdr3_nt: TGTGCCAGCTCTCCCGGGACGGACCAAGAGACCCAGTACTTC
d_call: .
v_call: TRBV18
clone_size: .
j_call: TRBJ2-5

cdr3_aa: CASSLGGTLNQPQHF
cdr3_nt: TGTGCCAGCAGCTTGGGTGGCACTTTGAATCAGCCCCAGCATTTT
d_call: .
v_call: TRBV5-5
clone_size: .
j_call: TRBJ1-5

cdr3_aa: CASRNLNEKLFF
cdr3_nt: TGTGCCAGCAGAAATCTTAATGAAAAACTGTTTTTT
d_call: .
v_call: TRBV2
clone_size: .
j_call: TRBJ1-4

cdr3_aa: CASSVGTETGYEQYF
cdr3_nt: TGTGCCAGTAGTGTCGGGACAGAAACCGGGTACGAGCAGTACTTC
d_call: TRBD1
v_call: TRBV19
clone_size: .
j_call: TRBJ2-7

cdr3_aa: CAWRDRGNEQFF
cdr3_nt: TGTGCCTGGAGAGACAGGGGCAATGAGCAGTTCTTC
d_call: TRBD1
v_call: TRBV30
clone_size: .
j_call: TRBJ2-1

cdr3_aa: CASSLGLGAGRLSSYEQYF
cdr3_nt: TGTGCCAGCAGCTTAGGTTTGGGGGCGGGGCGGCTAAGCTCCTACGAGCAGTACTTC
d_call: .
v_call: TRBV11-2
clone_size: .
j_call: TRBJ2-7

cdr3_aa: CASAATGYRDTQYF
cdr3_nt: TGTGCCAGCGCTGCTACCGGGTATAGGGATACGCAGTATTTT
d_call: .
v_call: TRBV2
clone_size: .
j_call: TRBJ2-3

cdr3_aa: CASSPLNSDTGELFF
cdr3_nt: TGTGCCAGCTCACCACTCAATTCCGACACCGGGGAGCTGTTTTTT
d_call: .
v_call: TRBV18
clone_size: once
j_call: TRBJ2-2

cdr3_aa: CATSDVTSGYTF
cdr3_nt: TGTGCCACCAGCGACGTTACATCCGGCTACACCTTC
d_call: .
v_call: TRBV15
clone_size: .
j_call: TRBJ1-2

cdr3_aa: CASKGRTQEQYF
cdr3_nt: TGTGCTAGTAAGGGAAGGACCCAGGAGCAGTACTTC
d_call: .
v_call: TRBV12-5
clone_size: few
j_call: TRBJ2-7

cdr3_aa: CASSVHRDSSGNTIYF
cdr3_nt: TGTGCCAGCAGTGTACACCGGGACAGCTCTGGAAACACCATATATTTT
d_call: TRBD1
v_call: TRBV2
clone_size: .
j_call: TRBJ1-3

cdr3_aa: CASSTRLRAITYEQYF
cdr3_nt: TGTGCCAGCAGCACTCGTTTGAGGGCCATTACCTACGAGCAGTACTTC
d_call: .
v_call: TRBV7-8
clone_size: .
j_call: TRBJ2-7

cdr3_aa: CASSTSLRDPGVLGYGYTF
cdr3_nt: TGTGCCAGCAGCACTAGTTTAAGGGACCCAGGTGTGTTGGGCTATGGCTACACCTTC
d_call: .
v_call: TRBV5-6
clone_size: .
j_call: TRBJ1-2

cdr3_aa: CASSPVGQRRGFGYTF
cdr3_nt: TGTGCCAGCAGCCCAGTGGGGCAGCGCAGGGGGTTTGGCTACACCTTC
d_call: TRBD1
v_call: TRBV7-8
clone_size: .
j_call: TRBJ1-2